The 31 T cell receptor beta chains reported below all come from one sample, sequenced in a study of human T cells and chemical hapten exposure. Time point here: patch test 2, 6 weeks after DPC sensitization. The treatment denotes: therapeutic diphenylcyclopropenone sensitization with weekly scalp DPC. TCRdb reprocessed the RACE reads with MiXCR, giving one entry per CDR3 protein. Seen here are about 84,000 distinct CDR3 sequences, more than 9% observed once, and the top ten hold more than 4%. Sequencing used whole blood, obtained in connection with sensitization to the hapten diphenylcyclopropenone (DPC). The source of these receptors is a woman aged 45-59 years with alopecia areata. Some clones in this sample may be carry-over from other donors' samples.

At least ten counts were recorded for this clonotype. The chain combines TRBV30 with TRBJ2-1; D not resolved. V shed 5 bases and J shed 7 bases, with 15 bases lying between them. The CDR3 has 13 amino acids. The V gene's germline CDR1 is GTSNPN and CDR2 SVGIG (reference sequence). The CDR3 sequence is CAWGIPYRNEQFF. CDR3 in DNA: TGTGCCTGGGGGATCCCTTACCGTAATGAGCAGTTCTTC. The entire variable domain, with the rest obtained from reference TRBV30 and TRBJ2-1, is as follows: SQTIHQWPATLVQPVGSPLSLECTVEGTSNPNLYWYRQAAGRGLQLLFYSVGIGQISSEVPQNLSASRPQDRQFILSSKKLLLSDSGFYLCAWGIPYRNEQFFGPGTRLTVL.

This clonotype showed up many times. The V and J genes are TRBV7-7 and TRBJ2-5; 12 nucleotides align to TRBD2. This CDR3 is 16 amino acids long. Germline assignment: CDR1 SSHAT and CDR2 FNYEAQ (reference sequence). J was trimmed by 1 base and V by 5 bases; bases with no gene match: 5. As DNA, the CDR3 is TGTGCCAGCAGCCCGCTACTAGCGGGGGGCCAAGAGACCCAGTACTTC. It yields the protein CASSPLLAGGQETQYF. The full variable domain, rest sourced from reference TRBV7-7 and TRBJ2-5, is GAGVSQSPRYKVTKRGQDVTLRCDPISSHATLYWYQQALGQGPEFLTYFNYEAQPDKSGLPSDRFSAERPEGSISTLTIQRTEQRDSAMYRCASSPLLAGGQETQYFGPGTRLLVL.

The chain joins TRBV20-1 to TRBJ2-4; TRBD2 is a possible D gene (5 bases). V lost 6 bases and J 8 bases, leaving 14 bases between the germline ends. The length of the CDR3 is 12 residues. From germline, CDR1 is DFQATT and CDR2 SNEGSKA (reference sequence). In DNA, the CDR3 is TGCAGTGCCCGGACCGGGGTCGACATTCAGTACTTC. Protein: CSARTGVDIQYF.

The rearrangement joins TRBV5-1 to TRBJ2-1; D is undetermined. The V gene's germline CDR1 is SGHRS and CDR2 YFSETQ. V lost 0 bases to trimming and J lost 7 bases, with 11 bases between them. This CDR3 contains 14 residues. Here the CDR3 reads CASSLVPGRNEQFF. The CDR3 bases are TGCGCCAGCAGCTTGGTACCAGGTAGGAATGAGCAGTTCTTC.

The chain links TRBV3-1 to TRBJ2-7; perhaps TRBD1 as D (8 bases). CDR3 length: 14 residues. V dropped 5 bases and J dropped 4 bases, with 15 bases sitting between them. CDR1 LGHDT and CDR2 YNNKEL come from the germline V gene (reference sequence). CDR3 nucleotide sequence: TGTGCCAGCAGCTATGGACAGGGACTATACGAGCAGTACTTC. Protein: CASSYGQGLYEQYF.

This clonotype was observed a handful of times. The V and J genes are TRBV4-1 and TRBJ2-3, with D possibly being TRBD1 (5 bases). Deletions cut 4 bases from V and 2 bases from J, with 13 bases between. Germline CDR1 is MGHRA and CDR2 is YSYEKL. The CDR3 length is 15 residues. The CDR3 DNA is TGCGCCAGCAGCCGGGCGGACACGAACACAGATACGCAGTATTTT. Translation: CASSRADTNTDTQYF.

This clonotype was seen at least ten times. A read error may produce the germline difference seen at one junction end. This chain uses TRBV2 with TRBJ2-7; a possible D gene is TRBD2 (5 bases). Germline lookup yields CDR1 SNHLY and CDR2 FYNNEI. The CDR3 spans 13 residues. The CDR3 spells CASRREAPLRADF. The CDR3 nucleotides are TGTGCCAGCCGACGAGAGGCACCGCTTCGAGCGGACTTC.

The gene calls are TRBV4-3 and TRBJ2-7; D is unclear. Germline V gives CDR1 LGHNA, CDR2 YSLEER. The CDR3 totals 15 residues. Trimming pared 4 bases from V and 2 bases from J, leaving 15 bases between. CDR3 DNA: TGCGCCAGCAGCCTAAGAGATTCCGCCGCCTACGAGCAGTACTTC. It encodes CASSLRDSAAYEQYF.

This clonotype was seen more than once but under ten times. CDR3 loop: CASTDRPGTHPYTF. The DNA of the CDR3 is TGTGCCAGCACCGACCGTCCGGGCACCCATCCCTACACCTTC. This chain links TRBV2 with TRBJ1-2; D ambiguous. Looked up from germline, CDR1 is SNHLY and CDR2 is FYNNEI. This CDR3 is 14 amino acids long. The V end lost 7 bases, the J end lost 10 bases, and 22 bases lay between the germline ends.

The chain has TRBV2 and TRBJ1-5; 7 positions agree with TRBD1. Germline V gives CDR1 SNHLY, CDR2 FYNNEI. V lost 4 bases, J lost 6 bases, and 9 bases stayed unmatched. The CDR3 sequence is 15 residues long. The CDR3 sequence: CASSVGQDPSQPQHF. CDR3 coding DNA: TGTGCCAGCAGTGTAGGACAGGATCCCTCTCAGCCCCAGCATTTT.

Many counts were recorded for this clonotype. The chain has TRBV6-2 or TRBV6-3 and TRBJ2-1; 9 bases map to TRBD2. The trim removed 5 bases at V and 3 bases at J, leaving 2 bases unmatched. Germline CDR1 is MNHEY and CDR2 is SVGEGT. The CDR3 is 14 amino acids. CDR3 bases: TGTGCCAGCAGTCTTAGCGGGAGCTACAATGAGCAGTTCTTC. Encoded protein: CASSLSGSYNEQFF.

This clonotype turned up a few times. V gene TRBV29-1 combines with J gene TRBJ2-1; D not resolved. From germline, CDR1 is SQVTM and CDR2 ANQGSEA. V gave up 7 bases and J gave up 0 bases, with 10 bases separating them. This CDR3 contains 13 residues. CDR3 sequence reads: CSAGRSSYNEQFF. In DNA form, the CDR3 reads TGCAGCGCCGGACGGAGCTCCTACAATGAGCAGTTCTTC.

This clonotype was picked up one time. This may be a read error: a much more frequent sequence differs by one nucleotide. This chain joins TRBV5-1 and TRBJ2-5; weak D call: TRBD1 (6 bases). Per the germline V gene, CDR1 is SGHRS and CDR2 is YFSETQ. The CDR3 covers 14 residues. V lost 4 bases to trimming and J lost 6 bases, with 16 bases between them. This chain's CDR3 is CASSRTGMTQTQYF. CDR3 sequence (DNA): TGCGCCAGCAGCCGTACAGGGATGACCCAGACCCAGTACTTC. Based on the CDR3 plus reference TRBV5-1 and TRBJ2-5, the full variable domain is KAGVTQTPRYLIKTRGQQVTLSCSPISGHRSVSWYQQTPGQGLQFLFEYFSETQRNKGNFPGRFSGRQFSNSRSEMNVSTLELGDSALYLCASSRTGMTQTQYFGPGTRLLVL.

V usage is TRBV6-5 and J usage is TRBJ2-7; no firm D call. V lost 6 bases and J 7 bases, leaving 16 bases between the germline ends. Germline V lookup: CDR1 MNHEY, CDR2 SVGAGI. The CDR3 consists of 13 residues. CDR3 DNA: TGTGCCAGCAGCCCCGGCCATGTACGAGAGCAGTACTTC. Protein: CASSPGHVREQYF.

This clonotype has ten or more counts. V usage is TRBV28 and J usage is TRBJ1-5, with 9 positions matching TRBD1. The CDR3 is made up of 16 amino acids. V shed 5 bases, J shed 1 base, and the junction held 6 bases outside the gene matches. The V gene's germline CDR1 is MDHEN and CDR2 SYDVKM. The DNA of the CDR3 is TGTGCCAGCAGTGGGCCGGGACAGGGCAGCAATCAGCCCCAGCATTTT. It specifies CASSGPGQGSNQPQHF.

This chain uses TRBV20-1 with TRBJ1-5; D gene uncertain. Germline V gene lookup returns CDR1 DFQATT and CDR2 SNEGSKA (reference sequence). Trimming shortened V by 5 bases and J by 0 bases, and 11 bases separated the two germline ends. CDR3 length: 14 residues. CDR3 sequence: CSAVQAVSNQPQHF. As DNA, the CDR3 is TGCAGTGCTGTGCAGGCGGTTAGCAATCAGCCCCAGCATTTT.

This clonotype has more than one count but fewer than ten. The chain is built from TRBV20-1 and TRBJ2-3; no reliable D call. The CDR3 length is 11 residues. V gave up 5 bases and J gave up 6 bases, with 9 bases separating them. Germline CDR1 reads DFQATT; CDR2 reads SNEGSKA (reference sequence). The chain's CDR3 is CSAHVWDTQYF. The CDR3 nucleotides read TGCAGTGCTCACGTTTGGGATACGCAGTATTTT.

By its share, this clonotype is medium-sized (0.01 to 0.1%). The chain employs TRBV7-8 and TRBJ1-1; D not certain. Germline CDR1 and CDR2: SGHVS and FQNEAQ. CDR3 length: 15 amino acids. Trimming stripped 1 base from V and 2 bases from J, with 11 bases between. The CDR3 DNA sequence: TGTGCCAGCAGCTTAGTTCCGGGCCAAAACACTGAAGCTTTCTTT. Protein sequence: CASSLVPGQNTEAFF. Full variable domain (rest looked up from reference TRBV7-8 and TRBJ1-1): GAGVSQSPRYKVAKRGQDVALRCDPISGHVSLFWYQQALGQGPEFLTYFQNEAQLDKSGLPSDRFFAERPEGSVSTLKIQRTQQEDSAVYLCASSLVPGQNTEAFFGQGTRLTVV.

The CDR3 DNA sequence: TGCGCCAGCAGCGGGACTACCTACAATGAGCAGTTCTTC. It translates to CASSGTTYNEQFF. The V call is TRBV5-1, the J call TRBJ2-1; TRBD2 matches 7 bases. The ends lost 4 bases at V and 2 bases at J; junction bases unmatched: 0. This CDR3 is built from 13 residues. Germline V gene data show CDR1 as SGHRS and CDR2 as YFSETQ.

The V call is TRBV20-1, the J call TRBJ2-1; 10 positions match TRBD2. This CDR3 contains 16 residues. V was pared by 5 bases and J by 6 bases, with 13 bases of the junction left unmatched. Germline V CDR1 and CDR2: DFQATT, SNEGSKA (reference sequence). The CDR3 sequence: CSAPDSGLAGVNEQFF. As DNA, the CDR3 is TGCAGTGCTCCTGATAGCGGGCTAGCGGGAGTCAATGAGCAGTTCTTC.

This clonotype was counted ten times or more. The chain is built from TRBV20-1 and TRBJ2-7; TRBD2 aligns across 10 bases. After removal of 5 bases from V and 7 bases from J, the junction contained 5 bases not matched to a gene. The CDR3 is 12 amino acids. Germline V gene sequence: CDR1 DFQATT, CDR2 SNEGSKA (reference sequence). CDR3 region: CSAGGLAEEQYF. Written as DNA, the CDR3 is TGCAGTGCTGGCGGACTAGCGGAAGAGCAGTACTTC.

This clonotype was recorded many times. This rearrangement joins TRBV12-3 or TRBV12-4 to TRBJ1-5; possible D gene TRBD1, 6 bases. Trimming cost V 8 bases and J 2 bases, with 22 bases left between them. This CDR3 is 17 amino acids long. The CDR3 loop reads CASCIKGGGHRNQPQHF. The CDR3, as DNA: TGTGCCAGCTGCATAAAGGGGGGCGGCCATCGCAATCAGCCCCAGCATTTT.

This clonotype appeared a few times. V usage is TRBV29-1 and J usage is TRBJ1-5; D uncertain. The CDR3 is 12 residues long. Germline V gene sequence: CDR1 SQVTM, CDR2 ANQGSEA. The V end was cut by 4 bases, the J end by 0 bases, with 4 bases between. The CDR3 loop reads CSVAGSNQPQHF. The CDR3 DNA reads TGCAGCGTTGCGGGTAGCAATCAGCCCCAGCATTTT.

The DNA for the CDR3 is TGCAGCGTTACAGGGGGCTGGACTGAAGCTTTCTTT. It encodes CSVTGGWTEAFF. The rearrangement uses TRBV29-1 and TRBJ1-1; 9 bases line up with TRBD1. The germline gives CDR1 SQVTM, CDR2 ANQGSEA. The trim removed 5 bases at V and 5 bases at J, leaving 3 bases unmatched. There are 12 residues in the CDR3.

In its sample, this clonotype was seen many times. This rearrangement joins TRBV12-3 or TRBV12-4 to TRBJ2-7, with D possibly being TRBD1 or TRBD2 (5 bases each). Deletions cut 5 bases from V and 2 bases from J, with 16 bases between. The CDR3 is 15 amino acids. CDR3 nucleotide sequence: TGTGCCAGCAGTCCGGGACCCACGACAGCCTACGAGCAGTACTTC. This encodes CASSPGPTTAYEQYF.

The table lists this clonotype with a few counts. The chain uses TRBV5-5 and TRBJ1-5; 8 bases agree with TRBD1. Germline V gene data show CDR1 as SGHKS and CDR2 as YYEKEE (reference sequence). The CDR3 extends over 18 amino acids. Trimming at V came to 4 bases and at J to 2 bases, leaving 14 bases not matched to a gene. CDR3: CASSRTGRSNYGNQPQHF. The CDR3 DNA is TGTGCCAGCAGCAGGACAGGGAGGTCGAATTATGGCAATCAGCCCCAGCATTTT.

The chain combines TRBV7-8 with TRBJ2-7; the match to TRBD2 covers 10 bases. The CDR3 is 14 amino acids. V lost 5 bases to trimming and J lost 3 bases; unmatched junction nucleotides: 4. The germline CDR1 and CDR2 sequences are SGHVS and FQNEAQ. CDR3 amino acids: CASSRTSGYYEQYF. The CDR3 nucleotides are TGTGCCAGCAGCCGGACTAGCGGTTACTACGAGCAGTACTTC.

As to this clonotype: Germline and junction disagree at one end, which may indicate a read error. The CDR3 DNA follows: TGTACCAGCAGCTTAGATCGCCTCCCCGGGGGGCACAATGAGCAGTTCTTC. It is translated as CTSSLDRLPGGHNEQFF. The chain uses TRBV11-2 and TRBJ2-1, with D possibly being TRBD2 (7 bases). Germline V CDR1 and CDR2: SGHAT, FQNNGV. The CDR3 loop spans 17 amino acids.

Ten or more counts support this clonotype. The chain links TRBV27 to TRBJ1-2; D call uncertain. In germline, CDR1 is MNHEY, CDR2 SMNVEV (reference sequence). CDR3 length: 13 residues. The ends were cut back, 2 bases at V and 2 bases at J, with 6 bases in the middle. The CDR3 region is CASSLVQNYGYTF. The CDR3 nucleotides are TGTGCCAGCAGTTTAGTACAGAACTATGGCTACACCTTC.

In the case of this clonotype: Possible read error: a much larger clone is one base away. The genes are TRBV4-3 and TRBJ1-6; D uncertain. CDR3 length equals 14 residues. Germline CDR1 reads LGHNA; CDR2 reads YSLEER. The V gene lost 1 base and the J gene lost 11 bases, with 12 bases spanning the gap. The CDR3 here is CASSQVTGNPPLHF. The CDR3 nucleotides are TGCGCCAGCAGCCAAGTTACCGGGAATCCACCCCTCCACTTT.

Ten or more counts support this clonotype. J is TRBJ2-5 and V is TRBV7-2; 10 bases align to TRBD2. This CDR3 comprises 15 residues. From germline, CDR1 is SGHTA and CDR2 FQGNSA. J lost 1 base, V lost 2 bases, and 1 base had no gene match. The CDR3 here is CASSLWTSGQETQYF. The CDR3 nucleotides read TGTGCCAGCAGCTTATGGACTAGCGGCCAAGAGACCCAGTACTTC.